These 32 T cell receptor beta chains originate from one sample sequenced in a study of T cell responses to AZD1222 COVID-19 vaccine listed by TCRdb under 2021. The method was the immunoSEQ multiplex PCR assay. TCRdb holds this immuneACCESS table with in-frame rearrangements only. Some clones are missing; in checked studies, unresolved V genes explain under half, and the rest has no known cause. The sample table holds 82,000 or so clones, of which 90% to 95% were seen once. Of the sample, over 4.5% is held by the ten largest clones. This specimen's time point label, per the study, means: baseline before first vaccination. Sequenced here: peripheral blood, sampled on day 0 of AZD1222 vaccination. These TCRs come from an adult in good health.

The chain carries TRBV12-3 or TRBV12-4 and TRBJ2-1; D is uncertain. This CDR3 region has 11 residues. Trimming shortened V by 3 bases and J by 9 bases, and 6 bases separated the two germline ends. CDR3 nucleotide sequence: TGTGCCAGCAGTTTCGCGCGTGAGCAGTTCTTC. The encoded protein is CASSFAREQFF.

The chain links TRBV28 to TRBJ2-5, with D perhaps matching TRBD1 (7 bases). CDR3 size: 16 residues. V dropped 5 bases and J dropped 4 bases, with 20 bases sitting between them. Germline CDR1 and CDR2: MDHEN and SYDVKM. This chain's CDR3 is CASSGTLEGAAETQYF. CDR3 DNA: TGTGCCAGCAGTGGAACCTTGGAGGGGGCCGCAGAGACCCAGTACTTC. The full variable domain, rest sourced from reference TRBV28 and TRBJ2-5, is DVKVTQSSRYLVKRTGEKVFLECVQDMDHENMFWYRQDPGLGLRLIYFSYDVKMKEKGDIPEGYSVSREKKERFSLILESASTNQTSMYLCASSGTLEGAAETQYFGPGTRLLVL.

The DNA for the CDR3 is TGTGCCAGCAGCGCCGGGACATTAGATAATTCACCCCTCCACTTT. Translating gives CASSAGTLDNSPLHF. The chain couples TRBV9 to TRBJ1-6; D may be TRBD1 (6 bases). CDR1 and CDR2 from the germline V gene are SGDLS and YYNGEE. This CDR3 comprises 15 residues. Trimming pared 3 bases from V and 5 bases from J, leaving 12 bases between.

The table lists this clone with a count of one. The gene calls are TRBV9 and TRBJ1-1; D gene uncertain. Germline values: CDR1 SGDLS, CDR2 YYNGEE. The V end lost 0 bases, the J end lost 3 bases, and 12 bases lay between the germline ends. There are 15 residues in the CDR3. The CDR3 protein is CASSVGSRGHTEAFF. In nucleotides, the CDR3 is TGTGCCAGCAGCGTAGGGTCCCGAGGCCACACTGAAGCTTTCTTT.

On this clone itself: Other nucleotide sequences in the sample specify the same CDR3. The rearrangement uses TRBV9 and TRBJ2-5, with D perhaps TRBD1 (5 bases). Per the germline V gene, CDR1 is SGDLS and CDR2 is YYNGEE. There are 14 residues in the CDR3. V was pared by 0 bases and J by 5 bases, with 11 bases between. CDR3 in DNA: TGTGCCAGCAGCGTAGGAGCAGGGTTGGAGACCCAGTACTTC. It encodes CASSVGAGLETQYF.

The chain couples TRBV9 to TRBJ2-7; D possibly corresponds to TRBD1 (6 bases). Germline V gene data show CDR1 as SGDLS and CDR2 as YYNGEE. The CDR3 totals 14 residues. Trimming removed 0 bases from V and 6 bases from J, with 13 bases in between. The CDR3 is CASSVVVGGGEQYF. CDR3 coding DNA: TGTGCCAGCAGCGTAGTGGTTGGGGGCGGCGAGCAGTACTTC.

The gene calls are TRBV2 and TRBJ1-2, with D tentatively TRBD1 (6 bases). Per germline, CDR1 SNHLY and CDR2 FYNNEI. V was trimmed by 6 bases and J by 3 bases, leaving 20 bases between them. The CDR3 consists of 16 residues. This CDR3 reads CASSPPWTASHYGYTF. In DNA, the CDR3 is TGTGCCAGCAGCCCCCCTTGGACAGCCTCACACTATGGCTACACCTTC.

The CDR3 is CASSFVATPGAGGNTIYF. The CDR3 coding sequence is TGTGCCAGCAGCTTTGTGGCAACCCCGGGGGCCGGTGGAAACACCATATATTTT. The rearrangement joins TRBV7-2 to TRBJ1-3; D might be TRBD1 (6 bases). The CDR3 runs 18 residues. From germline, CDR1 is SGHTA and CDR2 FQGNSA. The V gene lost 3 bases and the J gene lost 3 bases, with 21 bases spanning the gap.

The V and J genes are TRBV5-1 and TRBJ1-3; tentatively, D is TRBD1 (5 bases). Trimming took off 0 bases at V and 4 bases at J, with 11 bases between the two ends. The CDR3 covers 15 residues. CDR1 SGHRS and CDR2 YFSETQ come from the germline V gene. The CDR3 coding sequence is TGCGCCAGCAGCTTGGTTGGGGGGGACGGAAACACCATATATTTT. This gives the protein CASSLVGGDGNTIYF.

A few counts support this clone. The chain links TRBV14 to TRBJ1-6, with D possibly matching TRBD1 (6 bases). CDR1 and CDR2 (germline): SGHDN, FVKESK. Trimming shortened V by 0 bases and J by 14 bases, and 20 bases separated the two germline ends. This CDR3 region has 16 residues. CDR3 amino acids: CASSQELDSPPRALHF. Written as DNA, the CDR3 is TGTGCCAGCAGCCAAGAACTGGACAGCCCCCCTCGGGCCCTCCACTTT.

V usage is TRBV12-3 or TRBV12-4 and J usage is TRBJ2-1; D remains unclear. The V end was cut by 6 bases, the J end by 9 bases, with 15 bases between. The CDR3 totals 13 residues. The CDR3 loop is CASSPPSFAEQFF. For the CDR3, the DNA is TGTGCCAGCAGCCCCCCGAGTTTTGCTGAGCAGTTCTTC.

The chain carries TRBV4-1 and TRBJ2-7, with no clear D. V lost 1 base, J lost 0 bases, and 13 bases lay in between. Germline V gives CDR1 MGHRA, CDR2 YSYEKL. This CDR3 has 16 amino acids. The CDR3 coding sequence is TGCGCCAGCAGCCAAGCAGACTTATCGAGCTCCTACGAGCAGTACTTC. Its protein product is CASSQADLSSSYEQYF.

This sequence joins TRBV3-1 (or the pseudogene TRBV3-2) and TRBJ1-1; the D gene is possibly TRBD1 (5 bases). This CDR3 region has 15 residues. Trimming stripped 2 bases from V and 9 bases from J, with 19 bases between. Per the germline V gene, CDR1 is LGHDT and CDR2 is YNNKEL (reference sequence). The CDR3 here is CASSQSSLDSAKAFF. The CDR3 DNA follows: TGTGCCAGCAGCCAATCATCGTTAGACAGCGCTAAAGCTTTCTTT.

This clone was seen just once. The CDR3 protein is CATSDRRGGDTEAFF. The CDR3 DNA reads as TGTGCCACCAGCGACCGGCGAGGCGGGGACACTGAAGCTTTCTTT. The V call is TRBV24-1, the J call TRBJ1-1; D uncertain. The CDR3 contains 15 residues. Germline loops: CDR1 KGHDR, CDR2 SFDVKD. Trimming removed 7 bases at V and 3 bases at J, with 17 bases between.

The chain joins TRBV10-2 to TRBJ1-5; perhaps TRBD1 as D (5 bases). V gave up 7 bases and J gave up 2 bases, with 15 bases separating them. CDR3 length: 15 residues. Germline assignment: CDR1 WSHSY and CDR2 SAAADI. The CDR3: CASKAAGYGNQPQHF. Written as DNA, the CDR3 is TGCGCCAGCAAGGCGGCAGGGTATGGCAATCAGCCCCAGCATTTT.

V usage is TRBV6-6 and J usage is TRBJ1-3; D is unclear. V was shortened by 7 bases and J by 1 base, with 8 bases between the two germline ends. The CDR3 covers 13 residues. In germline, CDR1 is MNHNY, CDR2 SVGAGI (reference sequence). The CDR3 loop is CASNGGSGNTIYF. For the CDR3, the DNA is TGTGCCAGCAACGGCGGATCTGGAAACACCATATATTTT.

This chain joins TRBV5-1 and TRBJ1-4; tentatively, D is TRBD1 (6 bases). This CDR3 has 15 residues. Trimming removed 0 bases from V and 7 bases from J, with 13 bases in between. Looked up from germline, CDR1 is SGHRS and CDR2 is YFSETQ. CDR3 nucleotides: TGCGCCAGCAGCTTGGAGGGGGGAAAGGGTGAAAAACTGTTTTTT. Amino acid sequence: CASSLEGGKGEKLFF.

This sequence joins TRBV7-8 and TRBJ2-1; the D gene could be TRBD1 or TRBD2 (5 bases each). Germline values: CDR1 SGHVS, CDR2 FQNEAQ. Trimming took 7 bases from V and 6 from J, leaving 19 bases between them. The CDR3 runs to 15 residues. This CDR3 is CASNLEGPGINEQFF. CDR3 coding DNA: TGTGCCAGCAACCTCGAGGGGCCAGGGATCAATGAGCAGTTCTTC.

V usage is TRBV25-1 and J usage is TRBJ1-5, with a possible D match to TRBD1 (6 bases). Germline CDR1 and CDR2: MGHDK and SYGVNS. CDR3 length: 14 amino acids. Between the trimmed V and J ends, which lost 4 bases and 2 bases, there was a span of 9 bases. The CDR3 DNA reads as TGTGCCAGCAGTGGAGGGGGGGGCAATCAGCCCCAGCATTTT. It encodes CASSGGGGNQPQHF.

The chain employs TRBV4-2 and TRBJ1-2; D possibly corresponds to TRBD1 (6 bases). The germline V and J ends were trimmed by 0 bases and 2 bases, with 10 bases remaining between them. The germline CDR1 and CDR2 sequences are LGHNA and YNFKEQ. The CDR3 loop spans 15 amino acids. The DNA of the CDR3 is TGTGCCAGCAGCCAAGACCCCAGGGGCAACTATGGCTACACCTTC. Residues: CASSQDPRGNYGYTF.

J is TRBJ1-3 and V is TRBV7-9; 8 positions agree with TRBD1. There are 15 residues in the CDR3. The germline V gene encodes CDR1 SEHNR and CDR2 FQNEAQ (reference sequence). Losses at the gene ends were 4 bases for V and 3 bases for J; bases not matched to a gene: 5. This CDR3 reads CASSSGTGLGNTIYF. The CDR3 DNA follows: TGTGCCAGCAGCTCCGGGACAGGTCTTGGAAACACCATATATTTT. The full variable domain, with the rest looked up from reference TRBV7-9 and TRBJ1-3, is DTGVSQNPRHKITKRGQNVTFRCDPISEHNRLYWYRQTLGQGPEFLTYFQNEAQLEKSRLLSDRFSAERPKGSFSTLEIQRTEQGDSAMYLCASSSGTGLGNTIYFGEGSWLTVV.

The chain combines TRBV5-1 with TRBJ1-6, with 7 bases matching TRBD1. The V segment lost 3 bases and the J segment 5 bases; nucleotides outside the gene matches: 5. The CDR3 has 15 residues. Germline CDR1 and CDR2: SGHRS and YFSETQ. In nucleotides, the CDR3 is TGCGCCAGCAGCTCTGGGACAGATAATAATTCACCCCTCCACTTT. It specifies CASSSGTDNNSPLHF.

The chain carries TRBV11-3 and TRBJ2-3; a possible D gene is TRBD2 (5 bases). Germline values: CDR1 SGHNT, CDR2 YENEEA. V dropped 3 bases and J dropped 1 base, with 5 bases sitting between them. The CDR3 runs 13 residues. CDR3 loop: CASSLEGTDTQYF. The CDR3, as DNA: TGTGCCAGCAGCTTGGAGGGCACAGATACGCAGTATTTT. The whole variable domain, filled in from reference TRBV11-3 and TRBJ2-3, reads EAGVVQSPRYKIIEKKQPVAFWCNPISGHNTLYWYLQNLGQGPELLIRYENEEAVDDSQLPKDRFSAERLKGVDSTLKIQPAELGDSAVYLCASSLEGTDTQYFGPGTRLTVL.

The rearrangement uses TRBV5-1 and TRBJ2-6; 8 bases line up with TRBD2. J gave up 0 bases and V 0 bases, and 5 bases lay outside the gene matches. From germline, CDR1 is SGHRS and CDR2 YFSETQ. The CDR3 extends over 18 amino acids. The CDR3 loop reads CASSLAPGGGSGANVLTF. The CDR3 DNA follows: TGCGCCAGCAGCTTGGCCCCGGGAGGGGGCTCTGGGGCCAACGTCCTGACTTTC.

The genes are TRBV9 and TRBJ2-7; D uncertain. CDR3 length: 14 amino acids. V dropped 6 bases and J dropped 7 bases, with 20 bases sitting between them. The V gene's germline CDR1 is SGDLS and CDR2 YYNGEE. The CDR3 DNA sequence: TGTGCCAGCAATGAAGGGTCAAGGGTGGGGGAGCAGTACTTC. Its translation: CASNEGSRVGEQYF. The complete variable domain, with remaining parts taken from reference TRBV9 and TRBJ2-7, reads DSGVTQTPKHLITATGQRVTLRCSPRSGDLSVYWYQQSLDQGLQFLIQYYNGEERAKGNILERFSAQQFPDLHSELNLSSLELGDSALYFCASNEGSRVGEQYFGPGTRLTVT.

The chain combines TRBV20-1 with TRBJ1-2; D is uncertain. The CDR3 contains 12 residues. Germline assignment: CDR1 DFQATT and CDR2 SNEGSKA (reference sequence). V lost 3 bases and J lost 2, with 7 bases in between. Here the CDR3 DNA reads TGCAGTGCTAGTACGGAGAACTATGGCTACACCTTC. This codes for CSASTENYGYTF.

The chain couples TRBV18 to TRBJ2-4; the D call may be TRBD1 or TRBD2 (5 bases each). The V end lost 3 bases, the J end lost 3 bases, and 18 bases lay between the germline ends. Germline CDR1 reads KGHSH; CDR2 reads LQKENI. The CDR3 has 17 residues. Here the CDR3 reads CASSPIPTGPYKNIQYF. CDR3 sequence (DNA): TGTGCCAGCTCACCCATCCCGACGGGACCTTACAAAAACATTCAGTACTTC.

The chain recombines TRBV12-3 or TRBV12-4 with TRBJ1-1; weak D call: TRBD1 (6 bases). This CDR3 contains 13 residues. V lost 5 bases and J lost 11, with 18 bases in between. The CDR3 loop reads CASSPQGRGGAFF. The CDR3 coding sequence is TGTGCCAGCAGTCCACAGGGCCGGGGCGGCGCTTTCTTT.

The CDR3 DNA follows: TGTGCCAGTAGTGGGACTTCGGGGAACTATGGCTACACCTTC. It is translated as CASSGTSGNYGYTF. The chain links TRBV3-1 (or the pseudogene TRBV3-2) to TRBJ1-2, with a possible D match to TRBD1 (5 bases). Germline loops: CDR1 LGHDT, CDR2 YNNKEL (reference sequence). Trimming shortened V by 9 bases and J by 2 bases, and 16 bases separated the two germline ends. The CDR3 is 14 amino acids.

This clone was counted a single time. This chain joins TRBV5-4 and TRBJ2-6; tentatively, D is TRBD1 (5 bases). V was cut by 1 base and J by 4 bases, with 12 bases left in between. The CDR3 length is 16 residues. CDR1 SGHNT and CDR2 YYREEE come from the germline V gene (reference sequence). The CDR3 DNA follows: TGTGCCAGCAGCTTGAAGGGGCCGTGGGGGGCCAACGTCCTGACTTTC. Protein product: CASSLKGPWGANVLTF.

J is TRBJ1-2 and V is TRBV6-4, with unresolved D. The V end lost 5 bases, the J end lost 4 bases, and 14 bases lay between the germline ends. In germline, CDR1 is MRHNA, CDR2 SNTAGT. CDR3 length: 14 amino acids. The CDR3 bases are TGTGCCAGCAGTCGAGATTTCTCCGGCTATGGCTACACCTTC. Protein: CASSRDFSGYGYTF.

The chain links TRBV7-3 to TRBJ2-3; the match to TRBD1 covers 11 bases. Germline values: CDR1 SGHTA, CDR2 FQGTGA. This CDR3 contains 14 residues. With 8 bases clipped from V and 2 bases from J, the junction kept 3 bases outside the gene matches. This chain's CDR3 is CASSGQGATDTQYF. The CDR3 DNA sequence: TGTGCCAGCTCTGGACAGGGGGCCACAGATACGCAGTATTTT.